This T cell receptor beta chain was sequenced in a study of blood T cell repertoires in COVID-19. Study details: COVID-19 samples from acute and convalescent phases originated in the United States, Italy and Spain.

The CDR3 sequence is 16 residues long. Germline V gene lookup returns CDR1 GTSNPN and CDR2 SVGIG (reference sequence). V gave up 3 bases and J gave up 6 bases; unmatched junction bases: 13. How the authors handled the data: Quantification of nucleated cells was approximated via reference gene primer amplification. Using immunoSEQ multiplex PCR, the repertoire was profiled, and TCRdb retains in-frame clones only, with some absent. V and J calls and clone size are as listed in that table; D and trimming were resolved from the DNA. This table has over 200,000 clones, 70% to 90% appearing once. The chain joins TRBV30 to TRBJ2-2; TRBD1 agrees at 7 bases. The sequencing sample was made of peripheral blood. The sequence came from a woman in her forties or fifties with active or convalescent COVID-19. Here the CDR3 reads CAWRPSQGPGSGELFF. In DNA form, the CDR3 reads TGTGCCTGGAGACCCTCACAGGGGCCCGGGTCCGGGGAGCTGTTTTTT.